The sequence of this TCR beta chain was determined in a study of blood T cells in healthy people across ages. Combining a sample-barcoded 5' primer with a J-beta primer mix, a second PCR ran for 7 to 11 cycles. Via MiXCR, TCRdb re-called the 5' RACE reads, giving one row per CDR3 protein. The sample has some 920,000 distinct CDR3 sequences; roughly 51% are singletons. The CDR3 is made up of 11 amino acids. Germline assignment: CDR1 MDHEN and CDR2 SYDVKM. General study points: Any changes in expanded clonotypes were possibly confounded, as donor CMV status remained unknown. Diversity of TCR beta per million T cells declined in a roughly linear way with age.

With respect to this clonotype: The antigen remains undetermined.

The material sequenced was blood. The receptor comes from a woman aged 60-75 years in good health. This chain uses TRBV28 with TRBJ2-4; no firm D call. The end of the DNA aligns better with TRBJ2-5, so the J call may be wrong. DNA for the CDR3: TGTGCCAGCATCTACCCCGGGACCCAGTACTTC. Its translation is CASIYPGTQYF.